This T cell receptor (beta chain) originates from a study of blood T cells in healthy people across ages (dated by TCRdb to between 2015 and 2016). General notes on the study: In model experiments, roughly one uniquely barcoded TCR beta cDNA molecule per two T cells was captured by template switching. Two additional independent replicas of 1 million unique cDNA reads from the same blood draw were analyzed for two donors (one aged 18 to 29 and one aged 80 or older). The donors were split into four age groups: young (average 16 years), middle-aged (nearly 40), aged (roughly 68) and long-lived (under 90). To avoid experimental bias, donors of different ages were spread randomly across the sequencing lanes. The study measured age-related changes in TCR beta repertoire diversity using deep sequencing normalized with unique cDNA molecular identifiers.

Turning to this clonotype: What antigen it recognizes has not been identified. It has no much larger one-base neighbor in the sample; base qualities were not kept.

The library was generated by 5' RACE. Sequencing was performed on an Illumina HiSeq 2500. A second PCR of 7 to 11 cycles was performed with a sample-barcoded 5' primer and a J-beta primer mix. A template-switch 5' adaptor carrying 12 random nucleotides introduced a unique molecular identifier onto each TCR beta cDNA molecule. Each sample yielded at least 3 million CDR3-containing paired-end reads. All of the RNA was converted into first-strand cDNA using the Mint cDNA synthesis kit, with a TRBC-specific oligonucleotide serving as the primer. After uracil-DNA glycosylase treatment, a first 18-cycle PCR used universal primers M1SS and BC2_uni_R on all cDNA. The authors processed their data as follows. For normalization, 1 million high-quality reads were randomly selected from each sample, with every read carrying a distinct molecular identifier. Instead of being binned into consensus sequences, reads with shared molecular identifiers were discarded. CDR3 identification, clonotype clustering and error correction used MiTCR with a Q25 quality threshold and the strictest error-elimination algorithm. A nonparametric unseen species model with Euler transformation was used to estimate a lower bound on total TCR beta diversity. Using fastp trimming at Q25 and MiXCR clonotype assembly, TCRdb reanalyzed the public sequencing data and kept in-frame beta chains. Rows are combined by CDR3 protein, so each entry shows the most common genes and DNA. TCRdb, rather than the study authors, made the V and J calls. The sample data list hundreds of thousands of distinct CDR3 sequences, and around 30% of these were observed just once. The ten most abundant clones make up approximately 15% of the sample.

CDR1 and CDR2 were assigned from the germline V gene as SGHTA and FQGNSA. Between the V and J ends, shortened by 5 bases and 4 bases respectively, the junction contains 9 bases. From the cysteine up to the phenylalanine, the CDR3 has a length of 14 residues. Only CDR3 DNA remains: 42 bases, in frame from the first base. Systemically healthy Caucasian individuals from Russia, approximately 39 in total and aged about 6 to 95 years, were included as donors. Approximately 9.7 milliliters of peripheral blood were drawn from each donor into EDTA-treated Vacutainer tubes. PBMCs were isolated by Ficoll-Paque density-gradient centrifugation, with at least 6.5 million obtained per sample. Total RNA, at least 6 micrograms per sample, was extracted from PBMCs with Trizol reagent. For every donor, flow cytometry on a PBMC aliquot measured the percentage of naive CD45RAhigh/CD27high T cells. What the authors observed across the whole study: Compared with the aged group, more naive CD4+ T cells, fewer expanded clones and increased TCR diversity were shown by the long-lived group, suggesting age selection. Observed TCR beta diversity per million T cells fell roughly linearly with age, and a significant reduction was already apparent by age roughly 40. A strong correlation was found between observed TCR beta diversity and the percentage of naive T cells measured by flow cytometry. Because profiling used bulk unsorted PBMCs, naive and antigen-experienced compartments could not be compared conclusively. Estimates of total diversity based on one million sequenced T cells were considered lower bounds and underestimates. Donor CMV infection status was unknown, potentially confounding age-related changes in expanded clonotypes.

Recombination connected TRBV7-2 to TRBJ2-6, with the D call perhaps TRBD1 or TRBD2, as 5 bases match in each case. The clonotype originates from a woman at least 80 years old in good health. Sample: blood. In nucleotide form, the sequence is TGTGCCAGCAGCATAGGGACGGGGGCCAACGTCCTGACTTTC. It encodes CASSIGTGANVLTF.